A single sample gave rise to the 14 T cell receptor beta chains below, sequenced in a study of PD-L1 blockade in urothelial cancer. Sequenced by immunoSEQ multiplex PCR; TCRdb stores in-frame clones only, minus some. The table records 30,000 to 40,000 clones, just under 85% of them present only once. Time point described: pretreatment peripheral blood. Sequencing used PBMCs, obtained around atezolizumab (anti-PD-L1) treatment. These TCRs come from a man aged 80 or over with urothelial cancer.

The chain joins TRBV7-9 to TRBJ1-2; 7 positions match TRBD1. The CDR3 covers 13 residues. V lost 3 bases, J lost 7 bases, and 5 bases stayed unmatched. CDR1 is SEHNR, CDR2 FQNEAQ, per germline (reference sequence). This CDR3 is CASSFGQEGGYTF. CDR3 DNA sequence: TGTGCCAGCAGCTTTGGACAGGAGGGTGGCTACACCTTC.

CDR3 protein: CASSLDFYEQYF. The CDR3 region has the DNA TGCGCCAGCAGCTTGGACTTCTACGAGCAGTACTTC. The rearrangement uses TRBV5-1 and TRBJ2-7; no definite D call. Deletions cut 0 bases from V and 3 bases from J, with 4 bases between. Germline lookup yields CDR1 SGHRS and CDR2 YFSETQ. The CDR3 extends over 12 amino acids.

V is TRBV28 and J is TRBJ2-1; 11 nucleotides align to TRBD2. The length of the CDR3 is 15 residues. The germline CDR1 and CDR2 sequences are MDHEN and SYDVKM. The J segment lost 1 base and the V segment lost 8 bases, leaving 4 bases of the junction unmatched. CDR3 amino acids: CASWRTSGSYNEQFF. The CDR3 DNA follows: TGTGCCAGCTGGAGGACTAGCGGGTCCTACAATGAGCAGTTCTTC. Together with reference TRBV28 and TRBJ2-1, the CDR3 gives the full variable domain: DVKVTQSSRYLVKRTGEKVFLECVQDMDHENMFWYRQDPGLGLRLIYFSYDVKMKEKGDIPEGYSVSREKKERFSLILESASTNQTSMYLCASWRTSGSYNEQFFGPGTRLTVL.

The V and J genes are TRBV29-1 and TRBJ2-7; TRBD2 is a possible D gene (6 bases). The V gene's germline CDR1 is SQVTM and CDR2 ANQGSEA. Trimming shortened V by 4 bases and J by 3 bases, and 16 bases separated the two germline ends. The CDR3 runs 14 residues. The CDR3 DNA is TGCAGCGTTGCGAGCGCGGGGATGGGCTACGAGCAGTACTTC. This gives the protein CSVASAGMGYEQYF.

This sequence joins TRBV30 and TRBJ2-5; TRBD1 aligns across 12 bases. This CDR3 spans 15 amino acids. Trimming cost V 5 bases and J 4 bases; bases outside gene matches: 8. Per the germline V gene, CDR1 is GTSNPN and CDR2 is SVGIG (reference sequence). This CDR3 is CAWVGTGGIGETQYF. The CDR3 DNA follows: TGTGCCTGGGTTGGGACAGGGGGCATAGGAGAGACCCAGTACTTC.

This chain links TRBV18 with TRBJ2-1; TRBD1 aligns across 7 bases. The CDR3 has 14 amino acids. Looked up from germline, CDR1 is KGHSH and CDR2 is LQKENI. V dropped 3 bases and J dropped 6; count of bases not matched to a gene: 5. The CDR3 DNA reads as TGTGCCAGCTCACCCACGACAGGGTCCAATGAGCAGTTCTTC. Its translation: CASSPTTGSNEQFF.

The rearrangement links TRBV11-2 to TRBJ2-1; 7 bases fit TRBD1. Trimming removed 1 base from V and 4 bases from J; junction bases left unmatched: 7. Germline-derived CDR1 and CDR2 are SGHAT and FQNNGV. CDR3 length equals 16 residues. The CDR3 is CASSLAGTDVYNEQFF. The CDR3 DNA sequence: TGTGCCAGCAGCTTAGCTGGGACAGACGTTTACAATGAGCAGTTCTTC.

This clone appeared once. The gene calls are TRBV30 and TRBJ2-7, with TRBD2 matching over 11 bases. Germline V gives CDR1 GTSNPN, CDR2 SVGIG (reference sequence). CDR3 size: 12 residues. V lost 8 bases to trimming and J lost 4 bases; unmatched junction nucleotides: 4. The CDR3 spells CAGGTSGYEQYF. CDR3 nucleotide sequence: TGTGCCGGAGGGACTAGCGGTTACGAGCAGTACTTC.

This clone was counted a single time. CDR3 region: CASSPTGETQYF. In nucleotides, the CDR3 is TGTGCCAGCAGCCCAACGGGAGAGACCCAGTACTTC. The J gene is TRBJ2-5, the V gene TRBV7-9; D is ambiguous. This CDR3 has 12 amino acids. Trimming removed 5 bases from V and 4 bases from J, with 8 bases in between. The germline CDR1 and CDR2 sequences are SEHNR and FQNEAQ (reference sequence).

The V gene is TRBV18, the J gene TRBJ2-3; D is unclear. In germline, CDR1 is KGHSH, CDR2 LQKENI. This CDR3 region has 14 residues. Trimming shortened V by 2 bases and J by 0 bases, and 6 bases separated the two germline ends. The CDR3 sequence: CASSPYQSTDTQYF. The CDR3 DNA reads TGTGCCAGCTCACCATACCAGAGCACAGATACGCAGTATTTT.

The chain is built from TRBV4-3 and TRBJ2-2; 8 bases map to TRBD1. The CDR3 runs to 17 residues. Germline values: CDR1 LGHNA, CDR2 YSLEER. The V segment lost 4 bases and the J segment 3 bases; nucleotides outside the gene matches: 10. The CDR3 reads CASSRKVGQGYTGELFF. Written as DNA, the CDR3 is TGCGCCAGCAGCCGCAAGGTCGGACAGGGTTACACCGGGGAGCTGTTTTTT.

This chain joins TRBV5-1 and TRBJ1-3, with 7 positions matching TRBD1. V shed 4 bases, J shed 3 bases, and the junction held 4 bases outside the gene matches. The germline V gene has CDR1 SGHRS and CDR2 YFSETQ. This CDR3 is 14 amino acids long. DNA of the CDR3: TGCGCCAGCAGCCCCTACAGGGGTGGAAACACCATATATTTT. Its translation: CASSPYRGGNTIYF. Variable domain in full (rest from reference TRBV5-1 and TRBJ1-3): KAGVTQTPRYLIKTRGQQVTLSCSPISGHRSVSWYQQTPGQGLQFLFEYFSETQRNKGNFPGRFSGRQFSNSRSEMNVSTLELGDSALYLCASSPYRGGNTIYFGEGSWLTVV.

The chain links TRBV18 to TRBJ2-3; 8 bases are shared with TRBD1. The CDR3 is 16 amino acids. The V gene's germline CDR1 is KGHSH and CDR2 LQKENI. V lost 5 bases to trimming and J lost 5 bases; unmatched junction nucleotides: 12. This chain's CDR3 is CASSETGTGILDTQYF. CDR3 bases: TGTGCCAGCTCAGAGACCGGGACAGGAATTTTAGATACGCAGTATTTT.

The CDR3 here is CASSFASRDEAFF. Written as DNA, the CDR3 is TGCGCCAGCAGCTTCGCGAGCAGGGATGAAGCTTTCTTT. The V call is TRBV5-1, the J call TRBJ1-1, with D possibly matching TRBD1 (5 bases). CDR1 is SGHRS and CDR2 is YFSETQ in the germline V gene. V lost 2 bases and J lost 7, with 12 bases in between. This CDR3 is 13 amino acids long.